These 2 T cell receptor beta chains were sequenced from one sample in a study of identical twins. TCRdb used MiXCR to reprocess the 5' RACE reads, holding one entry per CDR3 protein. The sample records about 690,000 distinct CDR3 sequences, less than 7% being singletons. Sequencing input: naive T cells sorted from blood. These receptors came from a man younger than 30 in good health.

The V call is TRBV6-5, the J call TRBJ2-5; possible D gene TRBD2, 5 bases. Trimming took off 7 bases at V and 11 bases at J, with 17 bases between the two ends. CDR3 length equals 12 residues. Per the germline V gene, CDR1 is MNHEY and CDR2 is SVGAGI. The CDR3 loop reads CASTNGVGSQYF. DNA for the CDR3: TGTGCCAGCACCAACGGGGTCGGTAGTCAGTACTTC.

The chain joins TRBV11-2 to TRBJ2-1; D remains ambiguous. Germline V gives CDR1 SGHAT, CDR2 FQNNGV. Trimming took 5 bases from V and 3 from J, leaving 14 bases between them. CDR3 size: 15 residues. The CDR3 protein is CASSETENFYNEQFF. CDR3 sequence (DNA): TGTGCCAGCAGCGAAACAGAGAACTTCTACAATGAGCAGTTCTTC.